This T cell receptor (beta chain) is from a study of T-cell memory formation after mild COVID-19 (dated by TCRdb to about 2021). About the investigation overall: TCR sequence clusters from the two donors were found to be largely donor specific. T-cell clones expanding and contracting after mild COVID-19 in a couple of donors were tracked by longitudinal TCRalpha and TCRbeta repertoire sequencing. The cohort comprised two young, previously healthy adult volunteers, one female and one male. Overall study outcomes, separate from this receptor: The study included only a couple of mild cases, and larger cohorts that include severe cases with pre-infection samples were judged to be necessary. Contracting CD4+ clones were found mainly in CM and EM memory subsets, while CD8+ clones were enriched in EMRA. The second-wave clones that peaked on day 37 were not confirmed to be SARS-CoV-2 specific. Clones that contracted from day 15 to 85 showed balanced CD4/CD8 phenotypes, whereas a second wave of clones that expanded from day 15 to 37 leaned towards CD4+. Some responding clones were found in pre-infection memory, which suggests that pre-existing cross-reactive memory T cells took part in the SARS-CoV-2 response.

Ficoll-Paque density gradient centrifugation was used to isolate PBMCs. Sequencing was performed on an Illumina NovaSeq 6000. TCRalpha and TCRbeta cDNA libraries were constructed by 5'RACE with constant-segment primers, with sample barcodes and unique molecular identifiers being introduced. RNA was extracted from every sample with Trizol reagent. Amplification of the libraries took two PCR steps, and the second step added a second sample barcode plus Illumina TruSeq adapters. The libraries were sequenced on an Illumina NovaSeq using 2 x 150 bp paired-end reads. The published analysis was carried out like this. The reads were demultiplexed and collapsed into UMI-guided consensus sequences using migec v1.2.7. Using mixcr v2.1.11, UMI consensuses were aligned to TRA and TRB V and J templates and then assembled into clonotypes. A clonotype was counted as expanded or contracted only when both edgeR and NoisET called the clonotype significant, with the noise models trained on biological replicates. For edgeR calls, a false discovery rate-adjusted p below 0.01 and a log2 fold-change threshold of 1 were applied. As an exploratory analysis of dynamics, PCA with hierarchical clustering was applied to max-normalized trajectories of the 1000 most abundant clonotypes. Separately sequenced CD4+ and CD8+ repertoires were used to assign the CD4 or CD8 phenotype of responding clones. TCRdb reworked the public reads: Q25 trimming with fastp, MiXCR clone assembly, productive beta chains retained. Every distinct CDR3 protein forms one entry, paired with its most common genes and DNA. The V and J calls here are based on TCRdb, not the publication. The sample data list about 470,000 distinct CDR3 sequences, and roughly 25% of these were observed just once. The ten largest clones capture under 15% of the sample.

Reading from cysteine to phenylalanine, the CDR3 counts 17 amino acids. Of the read, only the CDR3 DNA is kept; its 51 bases are in frame from base 1. Unmatched junction bases come to 8, with V trimmed by 4 bases and J by 0 bases. The germline V gene (reference sequence) provides CDR1 SGHKS and CDR2 YYEKEE. This clonotype was recorded only once. Its specific antigen is unknown. The record has no base qualities; no much larger clone is one base away. Material: PBMCs or a T cell subset sorted from them (not recorded which). This receptor was taken from an adult woman who had mild COVID-19 (a few samples of this study predate the infection). The sample titles of this study are shuffled in the database, so cell type and time point are left out; the donor was told from shared clones. Recombination connected TRBV5-5 to TRBJ1-5, and 9 junctional nucleotides match TRBD1. The CDR3 loop reads CASSPGQGKHSNQPQHF. The sequenced DNA is TGTGCCAGCAGCCCGGGACAGGGCAAGCATAGCAATCAGCCCCAGCATTTT.